This TCR beta chain is from a study of Ad26.COV2.S vaccination and SARS-CoV-2 variants. Measured with immunoSEQ multiplex PCR; TCRdb has only the in-frame clones, and not every one. The sample has approximately 410,000 clones; around 89% are singletons. Indicated treatment: some 20 received Ad26.COV2.S at low or high dose, single or two shots; several received placebo; per-sample allocation not given. Specimens were obtained on day 63 following the first vaccine or placebo injection. The CDR3 is 15 residues long. Germline CDR1 and CDR2: LNHDA and SQIVND (reference sequence). The germline V and J ends were trimmed by 4 bases and 6 bases, with 13 bases remaining between them.

The V gene is TRBV19, the J gene TRBJ1-6; no clear D. This receptor was taken from a person between 18 and 65 years old who received the Ad26.COV2.S COVID-19 vaccine or a placebo. This specimen was peripheral blood, taken in a trial of Ad26.COV2.S vaccine versus placebo. In DNA, the CDR3 is TGTGCCAGTAGTAACTACCGGGTCCCTAATTCACCCCTCCACTTT. Its translation: CASSNYRVPNSPLHF.